This TCR beta chain was obtained from a study of T cells in Graves' hyperthyroidism and ophthalmopathy. Overall study results and limits: Researchers report that a 13 V-J model separated ophthalmopathy from stable hyperthyroidism.

V shed 0 bases and J shed 0 bases, with 13 bases lying between them. Germline CDR1 SGDLS, CDR2 YYNGEE. The CDR3 contains 17 residues. Patients counted as stable if ophthalmopathy did not develop within 18 months. The source material, RNA transcripts, was used to amplify TCR beta CDR3 regions. First-round RT-PCR with HTBI primers amplified the TCR CDR3 region. Each CDR3 protein gets one entry after TCRdb re-called the multiplex PCR reads with MiXCR. The data show hundreds of thousands of distinct CDR3 sequences, 35% to 40% seen once. This clonotype was detected a few times. The antigen is unknown. The rearrangement joins TRBV9 to TRBJ1-3, with D perhaps matching TRBD1 (5 bases). Sequencing used blood. The sequence derives from a young man with Graves' hyperthyroidism. The CDR3 DNA sequence: TGTGCCAGCAGCGTAGCTGCCGGAGACAGCTCTGGAAACACCATATATTTT. Amino acids: CASSVAAGDSSGNTIYF.